This T cell receptor (beta chain) was sequenced in a study of T cell changes during pregnancy in multiple sclerosis. Trimming shortened V by 3 bases and J by 7 bases, and 15 bases separated the two germline ends. The CDR3 runs to 14 residues. Looked up from germline, CDR1 is ENHRY and CDR2 is SYGVKD. Only in-frame clones appear in the TCRdb table, and some are missing; sequencing was by immunoSEQ multiplex PCR. The table records more than 25,000 clones, under 95% of them present only once. The J gene is TRBJ2-5, the V gene TRBV10-3, with D possibly TRBD1 on 5 matching bases. The sample here was peripheral blood, taken in the first trimester of pregnancy. This receptor was obtained from a female donor in good health, enrolled as a control in a pregnancy study. For the CDR3, the DNA is TGTGCCATCAGTGAAAGGGGCCCGGACGGGACCCAGTACTTC. This codes for CAISERGPDGTQYF.